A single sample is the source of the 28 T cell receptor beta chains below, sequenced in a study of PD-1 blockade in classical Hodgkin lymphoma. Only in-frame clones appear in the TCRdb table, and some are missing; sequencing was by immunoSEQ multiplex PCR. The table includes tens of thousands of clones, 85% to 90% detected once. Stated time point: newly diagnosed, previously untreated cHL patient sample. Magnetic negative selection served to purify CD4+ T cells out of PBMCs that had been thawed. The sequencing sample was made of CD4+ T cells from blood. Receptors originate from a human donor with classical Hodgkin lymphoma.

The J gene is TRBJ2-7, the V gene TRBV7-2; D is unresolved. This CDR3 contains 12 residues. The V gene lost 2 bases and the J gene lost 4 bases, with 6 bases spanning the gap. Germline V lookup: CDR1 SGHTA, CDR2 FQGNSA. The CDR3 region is CASSLSSYEQYF. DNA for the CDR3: TGTGCCAGCAGCTTAAGTAGTTACGAGCAGTACTTC.

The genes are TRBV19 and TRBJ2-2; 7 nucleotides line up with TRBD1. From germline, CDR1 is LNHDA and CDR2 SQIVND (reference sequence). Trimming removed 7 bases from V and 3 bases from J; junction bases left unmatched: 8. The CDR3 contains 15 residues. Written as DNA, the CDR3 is TGTGCCAGTAACTCGCTGGGACAGTACACCGGGGAGCTGTTTTTT. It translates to CASNSLGQYTGELFF.

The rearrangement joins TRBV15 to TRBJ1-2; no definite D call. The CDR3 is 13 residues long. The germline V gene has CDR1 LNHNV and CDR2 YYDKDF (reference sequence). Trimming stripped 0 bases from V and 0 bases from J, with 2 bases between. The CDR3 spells CATSRDSNYGYTF. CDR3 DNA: TGTGCCACCAGCAGAGACTCTAACTATGGCTACACCTTC.

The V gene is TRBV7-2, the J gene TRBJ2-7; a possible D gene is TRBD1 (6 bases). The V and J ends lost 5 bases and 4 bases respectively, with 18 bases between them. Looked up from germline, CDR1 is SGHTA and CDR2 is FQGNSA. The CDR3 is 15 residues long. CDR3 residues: CASSLRTVRAYEQYF. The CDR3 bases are TGTGCCAGCAGCCTACGGACAGTCAGGGCATACGAGCAGTACTTC.

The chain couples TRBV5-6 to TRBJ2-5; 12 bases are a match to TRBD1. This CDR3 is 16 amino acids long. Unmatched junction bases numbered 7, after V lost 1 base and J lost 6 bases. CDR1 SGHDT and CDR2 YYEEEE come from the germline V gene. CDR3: CASSLWGTGGMKTQYF. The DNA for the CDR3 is TGTGCCAGCAGCTTGTGGGGGACAGGGGGCATGAAGACCCAGTACTTC.

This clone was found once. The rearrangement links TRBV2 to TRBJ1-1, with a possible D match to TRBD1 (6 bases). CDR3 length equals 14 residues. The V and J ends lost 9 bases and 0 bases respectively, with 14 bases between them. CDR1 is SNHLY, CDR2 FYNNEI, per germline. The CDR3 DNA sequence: TGTGCCAGGCGGGGGCGGGGGATGAACACTGAAGCTTTCTTT. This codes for CARRGRGMNTEAFF. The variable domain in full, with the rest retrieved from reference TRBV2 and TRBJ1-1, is EPEVTQTPSHQVTQMGQEVILRCVPISNHLYFYWYRQILGQKVEFLVSFYNNEISEKSEIFDDQFSVERPDGSNFTLKIRSTKLEDSAMYFCARRGRGMNTEAFFGQGTRLTVV.

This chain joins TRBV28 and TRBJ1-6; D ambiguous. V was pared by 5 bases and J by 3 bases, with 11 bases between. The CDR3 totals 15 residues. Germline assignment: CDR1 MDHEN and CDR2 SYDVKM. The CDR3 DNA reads TGTGCCAGCAGTCGACGGGTCAGCTATAATTCACCCCTCCACTTT. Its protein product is CASSRRVSYNSPLHF.

For the CDR3, the DNA is TGTGCCAGCAGTGTCGATCGCGGCTACGAGCAGTACTTC. Encoded protein: CASSVDRGYEQYF. V gene TRBV6-1 combines with J gene TRBJ2-7; no clear D gene. The germline V and J ends were trimmed by 4 bases and 3 bases, with 10 bases remaining between them. The CDR3 is 13 amino acids. Germline V gene lookup returns CDR1 MNHNS and CDR2 SASEGT.

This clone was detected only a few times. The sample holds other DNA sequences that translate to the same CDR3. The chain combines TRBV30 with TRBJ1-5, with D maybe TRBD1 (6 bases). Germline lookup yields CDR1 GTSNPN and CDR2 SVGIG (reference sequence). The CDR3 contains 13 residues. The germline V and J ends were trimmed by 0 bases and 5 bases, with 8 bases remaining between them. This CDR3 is CAWSVDSDQPQHF. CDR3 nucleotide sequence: TGTGCCTGGAGTGTGGACAGCGATCAGCCCCAGCATTTT.

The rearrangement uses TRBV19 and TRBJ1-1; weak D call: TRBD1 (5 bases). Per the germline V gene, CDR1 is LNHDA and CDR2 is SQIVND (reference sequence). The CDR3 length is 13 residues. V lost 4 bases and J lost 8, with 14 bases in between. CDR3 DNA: TGTGCCAGTAGTACCCCATCAGGGAGAGAAGCTTTCTTT. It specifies CASSTPSGREAFF.

Here the CDR3 DNA reads TGTGCCAGCAGCTGGGGGCGGGTGAGATACGAGCAGTACTTC. It translates to CASSWGRVRYEQYF. The chain joins TRBV7-2 to TRBJ2-7, with a weak D call TRBD1 (6 bases). CDR1 and CDR2 (germline): SGHTA, FQGNSA. The CDR3 runs to 14 residues. V lost 4 bases and J lost 4, with 14 bases in between.

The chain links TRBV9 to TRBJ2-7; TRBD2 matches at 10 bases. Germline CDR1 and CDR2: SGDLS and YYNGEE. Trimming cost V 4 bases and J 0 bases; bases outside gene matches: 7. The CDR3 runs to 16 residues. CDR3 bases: TGTGCCAGCAGCTCACCAGCGGGAGGGAGCTCCTACGAGCAGTACTTC. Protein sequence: CASSSPAGGSSYEQYF.

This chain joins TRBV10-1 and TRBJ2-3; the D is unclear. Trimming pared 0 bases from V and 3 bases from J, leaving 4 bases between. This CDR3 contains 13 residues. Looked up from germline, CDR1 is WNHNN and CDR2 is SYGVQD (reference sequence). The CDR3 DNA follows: TGCGCCAGCAGTGAGTCGGGGACAGATACGCAGTATTTT. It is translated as CASSESGTDTQYF.

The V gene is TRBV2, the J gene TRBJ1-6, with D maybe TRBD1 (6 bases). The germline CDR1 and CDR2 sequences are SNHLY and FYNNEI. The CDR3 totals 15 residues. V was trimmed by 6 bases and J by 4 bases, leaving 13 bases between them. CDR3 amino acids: CASSLMTGYNSPLHF. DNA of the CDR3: TGTGCCAGCAGCTTAATGACAGGATATAATTCACCCCTCCACTTT.

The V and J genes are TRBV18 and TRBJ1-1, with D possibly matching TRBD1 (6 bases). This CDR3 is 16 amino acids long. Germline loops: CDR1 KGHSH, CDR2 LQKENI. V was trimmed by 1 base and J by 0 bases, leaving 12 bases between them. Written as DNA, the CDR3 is TGTGCCAGCTCACCACTTGGACAGACTATGAACACTGAAGCTTTCTTT. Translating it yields CASSPLGQTMNTEAFF.

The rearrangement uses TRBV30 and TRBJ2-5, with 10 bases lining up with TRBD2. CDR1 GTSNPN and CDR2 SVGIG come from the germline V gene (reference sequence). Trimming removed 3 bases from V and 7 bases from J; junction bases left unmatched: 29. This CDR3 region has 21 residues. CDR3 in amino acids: CAWSLGTESPLLAGEFGTQYF. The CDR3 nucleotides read TGTGCCTGGAGCCTGGGGACAGAATCCCCCCTCCTAGCGGGAGAATTCGGGACCCAGTACTTC.

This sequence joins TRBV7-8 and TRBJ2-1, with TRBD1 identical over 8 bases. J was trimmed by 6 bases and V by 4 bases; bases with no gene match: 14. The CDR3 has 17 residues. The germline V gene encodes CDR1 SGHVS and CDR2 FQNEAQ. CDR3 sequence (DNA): TGTGCCAGCAGCTCTCCCGTTCGACAGGGGAGTACCAATGAGCAGTTCTTC. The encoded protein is CASSSPVRQGSTNEQFF.

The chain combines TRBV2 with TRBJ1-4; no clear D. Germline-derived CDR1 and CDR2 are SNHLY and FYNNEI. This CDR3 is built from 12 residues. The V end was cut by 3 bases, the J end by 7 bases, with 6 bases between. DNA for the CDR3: TGTGCCAGCAGTGATAGGGTTGAAAAACTGTTTTTT. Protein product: CASSDRVEKLFF.

The DNA for the CDR3 is TGTGCCAGCAGCGATGGGCTTATCCAAGAGACCCAGTACTTC. Protein sequence: CASSDGLIQETQYF. The V gene is TRBV9, the J gene TRBJ2-5; D gene ambiguous. The CDR3 runs to 14 residues. CDR1 and CDR2 from the germline V gene are SGDLS and YYNGEE. Trimming took off 3 bases at V and 1 base at J, with 10 bases between the two ends.

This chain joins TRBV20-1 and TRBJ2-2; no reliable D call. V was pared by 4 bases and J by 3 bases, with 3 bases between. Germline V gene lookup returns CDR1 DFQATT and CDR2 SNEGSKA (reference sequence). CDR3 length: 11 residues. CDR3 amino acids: CSATDTGELFF. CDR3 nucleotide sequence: TGCAGTGCTACCGACACCGGGGAGCTGTTTTTT.

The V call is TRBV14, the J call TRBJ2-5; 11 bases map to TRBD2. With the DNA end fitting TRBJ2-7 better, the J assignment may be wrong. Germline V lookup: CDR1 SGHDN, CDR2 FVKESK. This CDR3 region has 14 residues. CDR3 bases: TGTGCCAGCAGCACCTCCGGACTAGCGGGCGAGCAGTACTTC. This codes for CASSTSGLAGEQYF.

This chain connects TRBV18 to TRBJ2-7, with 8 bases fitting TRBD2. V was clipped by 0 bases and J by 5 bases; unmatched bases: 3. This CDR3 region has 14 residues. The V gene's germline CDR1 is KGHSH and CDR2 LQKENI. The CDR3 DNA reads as TGTGCCAGCTCACCACCCAATAGCGGGAACGAGCAGTACTTC. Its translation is CASSPPNSGNEQYF.

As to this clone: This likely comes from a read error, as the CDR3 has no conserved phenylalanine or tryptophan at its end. CDR3 residues: CASSTRQGGANTEAFL. CDR3 DNA: TGTGCCAGCAGCACCCGACAGGGAGGGGCGAACACTGAAGCTTTCCTT. The chain employs TRBV7-2 and TRBJ1-1; TRBD1 matches at 7 bases. The V and J ends lost 5 bases and 1 base, in that order; junction bases with no gene match: 10. The CDR3 is made up of 16 amino acids. The germline gives CDR1 SGHTA, CDR2 FQGNSA.

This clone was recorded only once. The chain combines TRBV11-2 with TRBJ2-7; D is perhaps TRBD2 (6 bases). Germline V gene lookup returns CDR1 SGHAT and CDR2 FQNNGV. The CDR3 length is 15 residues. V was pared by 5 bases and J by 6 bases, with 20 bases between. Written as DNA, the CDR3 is TGTGCCAGCAGCCCTAGACTAGGACGATCTCTCGAGCAGTACTTC. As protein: CASSPRLGRSLEQYF.

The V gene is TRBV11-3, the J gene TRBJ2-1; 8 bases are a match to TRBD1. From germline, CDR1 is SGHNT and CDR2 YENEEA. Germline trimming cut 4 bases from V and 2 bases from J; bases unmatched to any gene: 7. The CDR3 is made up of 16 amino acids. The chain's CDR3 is CASSSGPGQAYNEQFF. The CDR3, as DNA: TGTGCCAGCAGCTCCGGACCGGGACAGGCCTACAATGAGCAGTTCTTC. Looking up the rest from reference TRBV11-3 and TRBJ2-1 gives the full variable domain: EAGVVQSPRYKIIEKKQPVAFWCNPISGHNTLYWYLQNLGQGPELLIRYENEEAVDDSQLPKDRFSAERLKGVDSTLKIQPAELGDSAVYLCASSSGPGQAYNEQFFGPGTRLTVL.

The CDR3 nucleotides are TGTGCCAGTAGTACAGGGGGGGAGGCCAAAAACATTCAGTACTTC. Protein sequence: CASSTGGEAKNIQYF. The V call is TRBV19, the J call TRBJ2-4; D possibly matches TRBD1 or TRBD2 (7 bases each). This CDR3 is 15 amino acids long. The V end was cut by 4 bases, the J end by 1 base, with 11 bases between. Germline CDR1 LNHDA, CDR2 SQIVND (reference sequence). The complete variable domain, with remaining parts taken from reference TRBV19 and TRBJ2-4, reads DGGITQSPKYLFRKEGQNVTLSCEQNLNHDAMYWYRQDPGQGLRLIYYSQIVNDFQKGDIAEGYSVSREKKESFPLTVTSAQKNPTAFYLCASSTGGEAKNIQYFGAGTRLSVL.

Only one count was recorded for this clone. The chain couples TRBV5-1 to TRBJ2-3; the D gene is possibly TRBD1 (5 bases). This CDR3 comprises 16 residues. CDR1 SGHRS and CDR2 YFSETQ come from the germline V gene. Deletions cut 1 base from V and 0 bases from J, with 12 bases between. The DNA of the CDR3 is TGCGCCAGCAGCTTGTTGGGGCAGTCTAGCACAGATACGCAGTATTTT. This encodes CASSLLGQSSTDTQYF.

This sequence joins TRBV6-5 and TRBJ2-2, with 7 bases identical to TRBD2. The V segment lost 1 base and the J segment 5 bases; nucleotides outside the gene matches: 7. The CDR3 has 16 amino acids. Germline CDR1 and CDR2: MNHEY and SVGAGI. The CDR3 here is CASSYFGGSLTGELFF. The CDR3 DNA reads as TGTGCCAGCAGTTACTTCGGGGGGTCCTTAACCGGGGAGCTGTTTTTT.